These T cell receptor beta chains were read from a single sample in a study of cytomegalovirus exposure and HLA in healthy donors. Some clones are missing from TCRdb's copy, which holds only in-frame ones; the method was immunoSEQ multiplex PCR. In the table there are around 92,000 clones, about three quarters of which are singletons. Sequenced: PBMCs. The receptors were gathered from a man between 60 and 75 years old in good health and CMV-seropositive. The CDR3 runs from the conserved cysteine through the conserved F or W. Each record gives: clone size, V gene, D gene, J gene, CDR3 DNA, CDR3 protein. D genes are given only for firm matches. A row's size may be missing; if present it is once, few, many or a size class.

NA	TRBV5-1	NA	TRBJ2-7	TGCGCCAGCAGCGCCGTAGACTCCTCCTACGAGCAGTACTTC	CASSAVDSSYEQYF
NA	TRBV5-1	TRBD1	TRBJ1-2	TGCGCCAGCAGCTCTAAGACAGGGAAAAACTATGGCTACACCTTC	CASSSKTGKNYGYTF
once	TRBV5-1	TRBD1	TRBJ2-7	TGCGCCAGCAGCAAGGGACAGGGCCTGGGGGAGCAGTACTTC	CASSKGQGLGEQYF
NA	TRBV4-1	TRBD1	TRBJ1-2	TGCGCCAGCAGCCAAGATCATAGGGACAGGGATATCTATGGCTACACCTTC	CASSQDHRDRDIYGYTF
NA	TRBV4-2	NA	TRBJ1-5	TGTGCCAGCAGCCAAGCCCCTCAGGGAACTGACAATCAGCCCCAGCATTTT	CASSQAPQGTDNQPQHF
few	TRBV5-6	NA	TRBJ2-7	TGTGCCAGCAGGTGGGGACTTACTTCCGAGCAGTACTTC	CASRWGLTSEQYF
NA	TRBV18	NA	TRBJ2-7	TGTGCCAGCTCACCTGTAGACACCCACTACGAGCAGTACTTC	CASSPVDTHYEQYF
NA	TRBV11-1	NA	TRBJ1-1	TGTGCCAGCAGCTTAGTAGGGGCAGGACGCACTGAAGCTTTCTTT	CASSLVGAGRTEAFF
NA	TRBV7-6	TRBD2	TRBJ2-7	TGTGCCAGCAGCAGAACGGGGGGGGTGAGCGAGCAGTACTTC	CASSRTGGVSEQYF
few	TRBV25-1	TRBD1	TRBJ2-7	TGTGCCAGCAGTCCCCCCCGGACAGGGGCCCCCTACGAGCAGTACTTC	CASSPPRTGAPYEQYF
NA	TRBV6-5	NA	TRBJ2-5	TGTGCCAGCAGTTACTCGTTAGTCCAAGAGACCCAGTACTTC	CASSYSLVQETQYF
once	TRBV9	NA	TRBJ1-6	TGTGCCAGCAGCGTAGGGGGGGACTCCTATAATTCACCCCTCCACTTT	CASSVGGDSYNSPLHF
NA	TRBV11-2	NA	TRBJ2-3	TGTGCCAGCAGCTTAGGGGTGGGGCCAGATACGCAGTATTTT	CASSLGVGPDTQYF
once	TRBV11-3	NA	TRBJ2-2	TGTGCCAGCTCCAAACAGGGTATGAACACCGGGGAGCTGTTTTTT	CASSKQGMNTGELFF
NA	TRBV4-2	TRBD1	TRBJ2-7	TGTGCCAGCAGCCAAGAGAGCAGGGGGAACTACGAGCAGTACTTC	CASSQESRGNYEQYF
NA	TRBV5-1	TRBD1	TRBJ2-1	TGCGCCAGCAGCTACCGGGACAGCACCTACAATGAGCAGTTCTTC	CASSYRDSTYNEQFF
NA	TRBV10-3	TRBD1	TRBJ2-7	TGTGCCATCACCACAGGGGGTTCCTCCTACGAGCAGTACTTC	CAITTGGSSYEQYF
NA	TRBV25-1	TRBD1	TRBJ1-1	TGTGCCAGCATCCGGACAGGGGGATTCGTAGCTTTCTTT	CASIRTGGFVAFF
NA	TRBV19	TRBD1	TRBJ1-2	TGTGCCAGTAGTATCAGGACAGGGGATGGCTACACCTTC	CASSIRTGDGYTF
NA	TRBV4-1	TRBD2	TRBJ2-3	TGCGCCAGCAGCCAAGGGACTAGCATGCATACGCAGTATTTT	CASSQGTSMHTQYF
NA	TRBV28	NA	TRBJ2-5	TGTGCCAGCAGAACTCAGGGTGGGGAGACCCAGTACTTC	CASRTQGGETQYF
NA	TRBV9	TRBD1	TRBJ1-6	TGTGCCAGCAGCGAGGGGACAGGTAATAATTCACCCCTCCACTTT	CASSEGTGNNSPLHF
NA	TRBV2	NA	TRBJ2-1	TGTGCCAGCAGTGACAGGGGTGTCTACAATGAGCAGTTCTTC	CASSDRGVYNEQFF
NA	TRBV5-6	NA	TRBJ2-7	TGTGCCAGCAGCTTAGGACAGAGCTCCTACGAGCAGTACTTC	CASSLGQSSYEQYF
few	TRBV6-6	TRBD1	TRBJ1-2	TGTGCCATTCGAGGGACAGGGGGCAGAATGTACTATGGCTACACCTTC	CAIRGTGGRMYYGYTF
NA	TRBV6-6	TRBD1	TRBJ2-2	TGTGCCAGCAGTTCCGGGACAGGGGGGCCCGGGGAGCTGTTTTTT	CASSSGTGGPGELFF
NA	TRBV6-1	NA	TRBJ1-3	TGTGCCAGCAGTGAATACTATCATGGACTCGGTGGAAACACCATATATTTT	CASSEYYHGLGGNTIYF
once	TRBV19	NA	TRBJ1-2	TGTGCCAGTAGTCACGCGGGGTCGGGATCCTATGGCTACACCTTC	CASSHAGSGSYGYTF
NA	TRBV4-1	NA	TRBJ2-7	TGCGCCAGCAGCCAAGGGGCGGGCCGGGTTACCTACGAGCAGTACTTC	CASSQGAGRVTYEQYF
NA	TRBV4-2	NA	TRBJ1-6	TGTGCCAGCAGCCAGCTAGACAGACCGACCCTCCACTTT	CASSQLDRPTLHF
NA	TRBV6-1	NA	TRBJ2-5	TGTGCCAGCAGTGAATCGGAGACCCAGTACTTC	CASSESETQYF
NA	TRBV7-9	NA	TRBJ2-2	TGTGCCAGCAGCTTATATGGGACTGTCACCGGGGAGCTGTTTTTT	CASSLYGTVTGELFF
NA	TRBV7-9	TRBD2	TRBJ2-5	TGTGCCAGCAGCTTAGGACGGGGGGAGCAAGAGACCCAGTACTTC	CASSLGRGEQETQYF